This T cell receptor beta chain was captured in a study of post-analysis software for immune sequencing data (dated by TCRdb to the mid-2010s). Notes on the research overall: Recorded disease courses included relapsing-remitting, secondary progressive and progressive-relapsing multiple sclerosis, with some patients lacking subtype annotation. The patient repertoires were compared against around eleven previously published healthy control repertoires obtained from donors aged 6 to 25 years. A subset of samples was prepared in parallel using single-end sample barcoding, then pooled and co-amplified after Illumina adapter ligation.

As to this clonotype: Its antigen is unknown. Base qualities are not at hand, and no much larger clone is one base apart.

Library construction relied on PCR. Sequencing relied on an Illumina HiSeq 2500. To reduce PCR and sequencing biases, unique molecular identifiers were incorporated into the TCR beta cDNA libraries. Approximately 500,000 cDNA molecules were obtained for every 1 to 10 million input T cells, so each molecule roughly corresponded to one T cell. The patient libraries were prepared and sequenced using the same protocol as the earlier healthy control dataset. Within a given batch, samples were prepared together, multiplexed and sequenced on the same HiSeq lane. In the authors' own workflow: Raw barcoded reads were processed with MIGEC, and single-read molecular identifier groups were discarded before consensus assembly and CDR3 extraction. VDJtools was used for post-analysis of the clonotype tables, and diversity was normalized by down-sampling every dataset to the size of the smallest sample. To correct batch-related cross-sample contamination, repertoire overlap clustering matched CDR3 amino acid sequences but not nucleotide sequences. TCRdb ran its own pipeline on the public reads, namely fastp trimming at Q25 and MiXCR clone calling, and kept in-frame beta chains. Each CDR3 protein appears once, grouped with its most common genes and DNA. None of the V and J calls come from the authors' own analysis; TCRdb made them. The sample includes 500,000 to 600,000 distinct CDR3 sequences, with roughly two fifths observed a single time. The ten largest account for 1.7% of the sample.

To demonstrate the VDJtools post-analysis software, the study profiled TCR beta repertoires from the peripheral blood of 10 to 15 young patients with multiple sclerosis. Multiple sclerosis patients were children and adolescents aged about 6 to 17 years. Study-wide findings and limitations: The control group was slightly older than the multiple sclerosis patient group. Patients showed significantly higher frequencies than controls for five TRBV segments, among them TRBV5-6, TRBV5-1 and TRBV20-1. Compared with controls, multiple sclerosis patients had significantly lower normalized Chao1 diversity, a finding suggesting substantial peripheral T-cell clonal expansion. Direct clustering with F measure revealed strong co-clustering of samples prepared in the same batch, which led to a batch-effect correction.

CDR1 SGHRS and CDR2 YFSETQ were looked up in the germline V gene. Its CDR3 holds 14 amino acids, cysteine through phenylalanine. The entry retains the CDR3 DNA only, 42 bases that are in frame from base 1. At the junction V is shortened by 3 bases and J by 6 bases, with 16 bases in between. This receptor was identified in a girl aged 5 to 17 with multiple sclerosis. Sequencing was performed on blood. The receptor chain draws on TRBV5-1 and TRBJ2-7; tentative D gene TRBD2, with 6 bases matching. The CDR3 region has the sequence CASSYRPDGGEQYF. The sequenced DNA is TGCGCCAGCAGCTACCGACCCGACGGGGGCGAGCAGTACTTC.